Each of the 29 T cell receptor beta chains below was sequenced from the same sample in a study of CD8 T cells in Susac syndrome. Random hexamers were used to reverse transcribe an amount of roughly 0.5 to 1 ug RNA. TCRdb processed the immunoSEQ multiplex PCR reads anew with MiXCR; each CDR3 protein has one entry. Of a few hundred thousand distinct CDR3 sequences listed, more than 70% were seen once; the top ten hold under 0.15%. The sequencing input was CD8+ T cells from PBMCs. The receptor source for this set is a human donor with multiple sclerosis.

This clonotype has just one count. V usage is TRBV4-2 and J usage is TRBJ2-3; D assignment may be TRBD1 or TRBD2 (6 bases each). The length of the CDR3 is 15 residues. Germline CDR1 and CDR2: LGHNA and YNFKEQ. V was trimmed by 0 bases and J by 7 bases, leaving 14 bases between them. CDR3 nucleotides: TGTGCCAGCAGCCAAGATAGGGGGGTACGGTATACGCAGTATTTT. Translating it yields CASSQDRGVRYTQYF.

The chain combines TRBV6-5 with TRBJ2-2; perhaps TRBD1 as D (5 bases). CDR1 and CDR2 from the germline V gene are MNHEY and SVGAGI. The CDR3 consists of 15 residues. Trimming took 0 bases from V and 7 from J, leaving 12 bases between them. For the CDR3, the DNA is TGTGCCAGCAGTTACTCACCAGGGTCCAGCGGGGAGCTGTTTTTT. This encodes CASSYSPGSSGELFF.

The chain links TRBV4-1 to TRBJ1-1, with D perhaps TRBD1 (5 bases). V was cut by 5 bases and J by 5 bases, with 12 bases left in between. The germline gives CDR1 MGHRA, CDR2 YSYEKL. The CDR3 contains 13 residues. The DNA of the CDR3 is TGCGCCAGCAGCGGGCAGGGAGGTACTGAAGCTTTCTTT. Translation gives CASSGQGGTEAFF.

The chain joins TRBV30 to TRBJ2-1; no reliable D call. V was cut by 7 bases and J by 6 bases, with 10 bases left in between. The CDR3 spans 11 residues. Germline V lookup: CDR1 GTSNPN, CDR2 SVGIG (reference sequence). CDR3 sequence reads: CALVVGNEQFF. Written as DNA, the CDR3 is TGTGCCTTAGTGGTGGGCAATGAGCAGTTCTTC.

The CDR3 loop reads CASSQDSGRDSNQPQHF. CDR3 DNA sequence: TGCGCCAGCAGCCAAGACAGCGGCAGGGATAGCAATCAGCCCCAGCATTTT. This chain connects TRBV4-1 to TRBJ1-5; a weak D match, TRBD1 (5 bases). Looked up from germline, CDR1 is MGHRA and CDR2 is YSYEKL. V lost 0 bases and J lost 0, with 12 bases in between. The CDR3 runs to 17 residues.

This clonotype was observed a handful of times. V is TRBV19 and J is TRBJ2-7; TRBD2 matches 9 bases. V lost 3 bases to trimming and J lost 4 bases; unmatched junction nucleotides: 4. The germline V gene encodes CDR1 LNHDA and CDR2 SQIVND (reference sequence). The CDR3 totals 14 residues. The CDR3 coding sequence is TGTGCCAGTAGTATGGCTAGCGGGAAGTACGAGCAGTACTTC. Amino acids: CASSMASGKYEQYF.

This chain connects TRBV6-5 to TRBJ2-4; 8 bases align to TRBD1. CDR1 is MNHEY and CDR2 is SVGAGI in the germline V gene. V was pared by 0 bases and J by 1 base, with 17 bases of the junction left unmatched. CDR3 length equals 21 residues. CDR3 sequence (DNA): TGTGCCAGCAGTTACTCGGTCTTTCCGGACAGGGATGGTGGGGCCAAAAACATTCAGTACTTC. Translating it yields CASSYSVFPDRDGGAKNIQYF.

The gene calls are TRBV14 and TRBJ1-1, with D perhaps TRBD1 (6 bases). V was pared by 5 bases and J by 1 base, with 14 bases between. Germline assignment: CDR1 SGHDN and CDR2 FVKESK. This CDR3 region has 15 residues. CDR3 coding DNA: TGTGCCAGCAGCATTAGGACAGAAACGAACACTGAAGCTTTCTTT. Protein product: CASSIRTETNTEAFF.

The rearrangement links TRBV27 to TRBJ2-7; TRBD2 matches 12 bases. V trimming: 7 bases; J trimming: 6 bases; junction bases outside the gene matches: 7. The V gene's germline CDR1 is MNHEY and CDR2 SMNVEV (reference sequence). This CDR3 has 14 amino acids. The CDR3 spells CASTRTSGICEQYF. Here the CDR3 DNA reads TGTGCCAGCACCCGGACTAGCGGGATTTGCGAGCAGTACTTC.

The CDR3 nucleotides read TGTGCCAGCAGTACGACCGATAGGACAGGGGGCATTTACTATGGCTACACCTTC. It is translated as CASSTTDRTGGIYYGYTF. This rearrangement joins TRBV6-1 to TRBJ1-2; TRBD1 agrees at 11 bases. V shed 5 bases and J 3 bases; nucleotides not matched to a gene: 14. This CDR3 region has 18 residues. CDR1 is MNHNS and CDR2 is SASEGT in the germline V gene.

V and J are TRBV30 and TRBJ1-1; tentatively, D is TRBD1 (6 bases). This CDR3 region has 13 residues. Germline CDR1 and CDR2: GTSNPN and SVGIG (reference sequence). Trimming shortened V by 4 bases and J by 1 base, and 10 bases separated the two germline ends. The CDR3 here is CAWTLQGNTEAFF. The CDR3 DNA follows: TGTGCCTGGACTTTACAGGGGAACACTGAAGCTTTCTTT.

The chain couples TRBV20-1 to TRBJ1-2; possible D gene TRBD1, 6 bases. The CDR3 loop spans 15 amino acids. V was trimmed by 1 base and J by 0 bases, leaving 12 bases between them. Germline lookup yields CDR1 DFQATT and CDR2 SNEGSKA (reference sequence). The CDR3 DNA is TGCAGTGCTAGAGGGTGGGACACAGCTAACTATGGCTACACCTTC. Its translation is CSARGWDTANYGYTF.

The chain joins TRBV27 to TRBJ1-1; D remains ambiguous. The CDR3 runs 14 residues. V lost 3 bases and J lost 3, with 11 bases in between. The germline V gene has CDR1 MNHEY and CDR2 SMNVEV (reference sequence). CDR3 protein: CASSFGHMYTEAFF. CDR3 nucleotide sequence: TGTGCCAGCAGTTTTGGGCATATGTACACTGAAGCTTTCTTT.

The V call is TRBV27, the J call TRBJ1-5; D possibly corresponds to TRBD1 (5 bases). V lost 9 bases and J 4 bases, leaving 16 bases between the germline ends. The CDR3 spans 14 residues. CDR1 is MNHEY, CDR2 SMNVEV, per germline (reference sequence). CDR3 sequence: CASKPGADNQPQHF. For the CDR3, the DNA is TGTGCCAGTAAACCCGGGGCAGATAATCAGCCCCAGCATTTT.

The table lists this clonotype with a few counts. The chain recombines TRBV27 with TRBJ1-5, with a tentative D call TRBD1 (5 bases). Per the germline V gene, CDR1 is MNHEY and CDR2 is SMNVEV (reference sequence). Trimming shortened V by 2 bases and J by 2 bases, and 10 bases separated the two germline ends. CDR3 size: 15 residues. The CDR3 sequence is CASSLDGGGNQPQHF. The CDR3 bases are TGTGCCAGCAGTTTAGATGGGGGAGGCAATCAGCCCCAGCATTTT.

The J gene is TRBJ1-5, the V gene TRBV12-3 or TRBV12-4, with D tentatively TRBD1 (5 bases). The length of the CDR3 is 14 residues. Trimming removed 7 bases from V and 3 bases from J, with 13 bases in between. The CDR3: CASNLGGVNQPQHF. In nucleotides, the CDR3 is TGTGCCAGCAACCTCGGGGGGGTCAATCAGCCCCAGCATTTT.

The chain employs TRBV7-6 and TRBJ2-1, with TRBD2 matching over 7 bases. Germline CDR1 and CDR2: SGHVS and FNYEAQ. V lost 0 bases, J lost 2 bases, and 7 bases stayed unmatched. This CDR3 is 17 amino acids long. CDR3 amino acids: CASSLAATGGPYNEQFF. The CDR3 nucleotides read TGTGCCAGCAGCTTAGCGGCGACGGGAGGCCCCTACAATGAGCAGTTCTTC.

The J gene is TRBJ2-1, the V gene TRBV5-1; TRBD2 aligns across 8 bases. The trim removed 2 bases at V and 4 bases at J, leaving 5 bases unmatched. CDR3 length equals 15 residues. CDR1 is SGHRS and CDR2 is YFSETQ in the germline V gene. CDR3: CASSFIAGSYNEQFF. CDR3 DNA: TGCGCCAGCAGCTTCATAGCGGGGAGTTACAATGAGCAGTTCTTC.

V gene TRBV20-1 combines with J gene TRBJ1-6; D is possibly TRBD1 (5 bases). V gave up 3 bases and J gave up 10 bases, with 16 bases separating them. Germline V gene data show CDR1 as DFQATT and CDR2 as SNEGSKA (reference sequence). CDR3 length: 14 residues. CDR3 in DNA: TGCAGTGCTAGTGGCGGCAGGGAAAGCTCACCCCTCCACTTT. It encodes CSASGGRESSPLHF.

The CDR3 is CASSEIAGKSVTQYF. CDR3 DNA: TGTGCCAGCAGTGAAATAGCGGGAAAGTCCGTGACCCAGTACTTC. The chain is built from TRBV2 and TRBJ2-5; 8 bases are shared with TRBD2. Germline V gives CDR1 SNHLY, CDR2 FYNNEI. The CDR3 is 15 amino acids. Unmatched junction bases numbered 9, after V lost 2 bases and J lost 7 bases.

This rearrangement joins TRBV7-8 to TRBJ2-3; D call uncertain. The germline gives CDR1 SGHVS, CDR2 FQNEAQ. The CDR3 runs 14 residues. V was pared by 5 bases and J by 3 bases, with 12 bases between. In DNA, the CDR3 is TGTGCCAGCAGCGCCCATGGGGTTACAGATACGCAGTATTTT. Amino acids: CASSAHGVTDTQYF.

This sequence joins TRBV28 and TRBJ2-2, with D uncertain. The CDR3 totals 15 residues. Germline CDR1 reads MDHEN; CDR2 reads SYDVKM. With 2 bases removed from V and 2 bases from J, the gap between germline ends came to 9 bases. CDR3 sequence: CASSLLQINTGELFF. DNA of the CDR3: TGTGCCAGCAGTTTACTCCAGATTAACACCGGGGAGCTGTTTTTT.

V and J are TRBV5-1 and TRBJ2-1; D unclear. The V end was cut by 0 bases, the J end by 4 bases, with 17 bases between. Germline CDR1 reads SGHRS; CDR2 reads YFSETQ. This CDR3 region has 17 residues. The chain's CDR3 is CASSLADVKPAYNEQFF. CDR3 sequence (DNA): TGCGCCAGCAGCTTGGCCGACGTGAAGCCGGCTTACAATGAGCAGTTCTTC.

This sequence joins TRBV11-2 and TRBJ2-7; TRBD1 agrees at 7 bases. V lost 0 bases and J lost 5; bases outside the gene matches: 16. Germline V gene sequence: CDR1 SGHAT, CDR2 FQNNGV. This CDR3 spans 18 amino acids. CDR3 sequence reads: CASSLDPTGARVPDEQYF. CDR3 sequence (DNA): TGTGCCAGCAGCTTAGATCCAACAGGGGCTAGAGTACCCGACGAGCAGTACTTC.

The rearrangement joins TRBV6-5 to TRBJ1-2; 7 bases map to TRBD1. This CDR3 comprises 16 residues. Germline V CDR1 and CDR2: MNHEY, SVGAGI. Unmatched junction bases numbered 14, after V lost 2 bases and J lost 8 bases. The CDR3 region has the DNA TGTGCCAGCAGTTACCCCGTAGGTCAGGGGGTCTGGGGCTACACCTTC. Translation gives CASSYPVGQGVWGYTF.

The J gene is TRBJ2-1, the V gene TRBV20-1, with 11 positions matching TRBD2. The CDR3 totals 17 residues. The ends lost 3 bases at V and 4 bases at J; junction bases unmatched: 11. Looked up from germline, CDR1 is DFQATT and CDR2 is SNEGSKA (reference sequence). Here the CDR3 reads CSARAPLGLAVYNEQFF. The CDR3 DNA reads as TGCAGTGCTAGGGCGCCTTTGGGACTAGCGGTATACAATGAGCAGTTCTTC.

The genes are TRBV27 and TRBJ1-1; TRBD1 matches at 7 bases. The germline gives CDR1 MNHEY, CDR2 SMNVEV (reference sequence). With 3 bases clipped from V and 1 base from J, the junction kept 5 bases outside the gene matches. This CDR3 is built from 15 residues. The CDR3 sequence: CASSFSDRANTEAFF. CDR3 nucleotide sequence: TGTGCCAGCAGTTTCAGCGACAGGGCGAACACTGAAGCTTTCTTT.

As DNA, the CDR3 is TGTGCCAGCAGCTTGATTCGGCAGGGGGCGGGTGAGCAGTACTTC. Its protein product is CASSLIRQGAGEQYF. This sequence joins TRBV5-6 and TRBJ2-7, with 8 nucleotides matching TRBD1. Germline V gene data show CDR1 as SGHDT and CDR2 as YYEEEE. There are 15 residues in the CDR3. J lost 7 bases, V lost 1 base, and 10 bases had no gene match.

The genes are TRBV7-9 and TRBJ1-1, with D possibly TRBD1 on 6 matching bases. CDR3 length: 17 residues. Germline values: CDR1 SEHNR, CDR2 FQNEAQ (reference sequence). The V and J ends lost 4 bases and 0 bases respectively, with 18 bases between them. In DNA, the CDR3 is TGTGCCAGCAGCTCCACCACTTCGGGACACTTGAACACTGAAGCTTTCTTT. Translating gives CASSSTTSGHLNTEAFF.